The TCR beta chain under discussion was sequenced for a study of blood T cell repertoires in COVID-19 (dated by TCRdb to about 2020). Background for the entire study: The collaborator samples originated in the United States, Italy and Spain and spanned the acute and convalescent phases of COVID-19. The material from the prospective study consisted of cDNA or gDNA derived from T cells, B-cell-depleted T cells, or PBMCs. The dataset comprised deeply sampled blood TCRbeta repertoires from subjects exposed to, actively infected with, or recovered from COVID-19. A freely available public database, intended as a resource for researchers studying the immune response to SARS-CoV-2, is where the repertoires were released. Samples were obtained from the ongoing ImmuneRACE study (first 160 participants) and from roughly 1,300 subjects provided by 6 global collaborators. The sample metadata nearly always contained a de-identified subject ID, COVID-19 status, age in years and sex. HLA class I and class II types, where available, came from metadata supplied by the sample provider rather than from assay-based typing. Results the study describes overall, beyond this receptor: The quantity of clinical and demographic metadata differed by source and by participant and was supplied without curation.

TCRbeta CDR3 regions were amplified from genomic DNA using the immunoSEQ Assay, a bias-controlled multiplex PCR. The source study handled its data this way. The number of nucleated cells in each sample was estimated from the amplification of reference gene primers within the assay. To quantify the absolute abundance of each unique TCRbeta CDR3 rearrangement, sequence reads were collapsed and filtered. Productive Simpson clonality was computed per sample as the square root of Simpson's diversity index over productive rearrangements. Not all clones reach the TCRdb copy of this immuneACCESS table, which keeps in-frame sequences only. Checked studies attribute under half of the gap to unresolved V genes and leave the rest unexplained. V, J and clone size derive from that table, while D and trimming were established from the DNA sequence. Present in this sample are about 45,000 clones, roughly 82% of which were seen just once. The top ten constitute about 14% of the sample.

Including the terminal cysteine and phenylalanine, the CDR3 comprises 12 residues. The DNA shown is the 36-base CDR3, in frame from base 1. Between the V and J ends, shortened by 0 bases and 9 bases respectively, the junction contains 7 bases. CDR1 is given as SGDLS and CDR2 as YYNGEE, both from the germline V gene. Whole blood was collected in K2EDTA tubes by collaborating institutions according to the institutions' own protocols. For TCRbeta analysis, collaborators shipped samples in one of three forms: frozen whole blood, isolated PBMCs, or DNA extracted from either of those sample types. As for this clone: Its binding antigen is unknown. No much larger clonotype is one base removed from it; base qualities were not supplied.

The receptor chain draws on TRBV9 and TRBJ1-5; no D segment can be confidently identified. This sequence was found in a human donor in a cohort sampled during active COVID-19. Source material: peripheral blood. This receptor has the CDR3 CASSVEEGPQHF. The sequenced DNA is TGTGCCAGCAGCGTAGAGGAGGGGCCCCAGCATTTT.